The text below deals with one TCR beta chain. Antigen: not known. This record belongs to a study of cytomegalovirus exposure and HLA in healthy donors. Study-wide results and limits: Both high specificity and high sensitivity reportedly marked the classifier's diagnosis of cytomegalovirus status. Donor immune exposure was known only as CMV serostatus. A few CMV-associated chains proved CMV antigen-specific in vitro.

With 60 Vbeta and 13 Jbeta primers, the PCR was carried out. The method was immunoSEQ multiplex PCR; TCRdb's version includes in-frame clones alone and lacks a portion of them. In the table there are about 160,000 clones, roughly four fifths of which are singletons. The CDR3 totals 16 residues. Germline CDR1 and CDR2: MNHNY and SVGAGI (reference sequence). J lost 2 bases, V lost 6 bases, and 10 bases had no gene match. These donors, healthy bone marrow donors, were studied. The receptor's source is a male donor in good health and CMV-seropositive. Material for sequencing was PBMCs. J is TRBJ1-3 and V is TRBV6-6; 7 bases fit TRBD1. The CDR3 bases are TGTGCCAGCAGCCGAACGACAGGGTCCCCTGGAAACACCATATATTTT. Protein: CASSRTTGSPGNTIYF.